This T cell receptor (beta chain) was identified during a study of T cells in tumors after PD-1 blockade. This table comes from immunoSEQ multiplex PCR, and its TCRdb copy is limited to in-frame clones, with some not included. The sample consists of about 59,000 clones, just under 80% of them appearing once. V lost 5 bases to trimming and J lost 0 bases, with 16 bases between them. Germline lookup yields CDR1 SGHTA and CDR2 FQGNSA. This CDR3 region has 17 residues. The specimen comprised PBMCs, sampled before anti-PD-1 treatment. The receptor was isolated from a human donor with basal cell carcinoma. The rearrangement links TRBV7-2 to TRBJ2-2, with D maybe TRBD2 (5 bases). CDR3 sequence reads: CASSARTPGTNTGELFF. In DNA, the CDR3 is TGTGCCAGCAGCGCACGAACCCCGGGAACGAACACCGGGGAGCTGTTTTTT.